The rows below give T cell receptor beta chains drawn from one sample of a study of regulatory T cells in long-lasting Graves disease. One entry per CDR3 protein, called by TCRdb with MiXCR from the multiplex PCR reads. Among roughly 430,000 distinct CDR3 sequences listed, roughly a fifth were seen once. The sample in question was peripheral blood mononuclear cells (PBMCs), obtained when the disease was refractory, from a patient treated with antithyroid drugs. Receptors were obtained from a female donor with Graves disease. CDR3s leave out the opening cysteine and the closing phenylalanine or tryptophan.

J,V,length,CDR3
TRBJ1-2,TRBV5-6,11,ASSLAGIGGYT
TRBJ2-7,TRBV4-2,12,ASSQSRWDYEQY
TRBJ2-2,TRBV7-6,12,ASSLGVDTGELF
TRBJ2-7,TRBV4-2,11,ASSQDRFGEQY
TRBJ2-7,TRBV28,11,LTSGHNSYEQY
TRBJ1-1,TRBV2,10,ASSVGRTEAF
TRBJ2-5,TRBV11-2,13,ASSLVWEGGETQY
TRBJ2-1,TRBV7-3,14,ASSSSTSGVYNEQF
TRBJ2-2,TRBV12-3/TRBV12-4,12,ASRKSAGTGELF
TRBJ2-7,TRBV20-1,12,SAGRLAGILEQY
TRBJ2-7,TRBV20-1,15,SAATPGLAGGPYEQY
TRBJ2-1,TRBV5-5,13,ASSFGLALYNEQF
TRBJ2-2,TRBV7-2,13,ASSLRDAITGELF
TRBJ1-1,TRBV29-1,11,SVAQTRTDEAF
TRBJ1-5,TRBV6-1,14,ASNQGTGRLDQPQH
TRBJ1-2,TRBV5-1,13,ASSPLGGSNYGYT
TRBJ2-2,TRBV10-1,10,ASGMNTGELF
TRBJ2-3,TRBV20-1,11,SAKTSGTDPQY
TRBJ2-2,TRBV29-1,16,SVPTPGAGVTNTGELF
TRBJ2-5,TRBV9,14,ASSVDITTGQETQY
TRBJ2-5,TRBV28,13,ASSPRLGDQETQY
TRBJ2-7,TRBV28,12,ASRETGHPYEQY